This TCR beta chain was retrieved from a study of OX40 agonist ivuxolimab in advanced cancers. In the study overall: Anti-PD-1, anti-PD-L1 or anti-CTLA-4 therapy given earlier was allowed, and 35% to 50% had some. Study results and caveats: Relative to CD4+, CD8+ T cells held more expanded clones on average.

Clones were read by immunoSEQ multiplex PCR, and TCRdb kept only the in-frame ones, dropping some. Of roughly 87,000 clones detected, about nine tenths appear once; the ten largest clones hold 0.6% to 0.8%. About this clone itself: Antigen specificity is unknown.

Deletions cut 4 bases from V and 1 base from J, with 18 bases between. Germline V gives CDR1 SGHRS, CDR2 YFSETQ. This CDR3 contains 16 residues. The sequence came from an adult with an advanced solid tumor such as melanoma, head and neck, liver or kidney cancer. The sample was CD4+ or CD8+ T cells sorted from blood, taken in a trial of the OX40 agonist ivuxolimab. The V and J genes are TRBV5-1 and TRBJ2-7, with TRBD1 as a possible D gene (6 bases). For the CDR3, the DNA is TGCGCCAGCAGCGCCCGCCCAGGGGACGCTTCCTACGAGCAGTACTTC. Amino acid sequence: CASSARPGDASYEQYF.